A single sample is the source of the 25 T cell receptor beta chains below, sequenced in a study of CD8 T cells in ankylosing spondylitis. Via MiXCR, TCRdb re-called the 5' RACE reads, giving one row per CDR3 protein. The sample has some 270,000 distinct CDR3 sequences, about a sixth seen once. The specimen sequenced was blood, either unsorted or a sorted T cell fraction (not recorded which). These receptors came from a male donor with ankylosing spondylitis or in good health (not recorded which).

CDR3 sequence: CASRPTSSGANTGELFF. CDR3 sequence (DNA): TGTGCCAGCAGACCCACCTCTAGCGGGGCGAACACCGGGGAGCTGTTTTTT. This chain joins TRBV7-9 and TRBJ2-2, with TRBD2 matching over 9 bases. The CDR3 length is 17 residues. The V gene end was trimmed by 6 bases and the J gene end by 0 bases; junction bases not matched to a gene: 8. CDR1 is SEHNR and CDR2 is FQNEAQ in the germline V gene (reference sequence).

This chain uses TRBV20-1 with TRBJ2-5, with 9 bases fitting TRBD2. The CDR3 length is 16 residues. The J segment lost 4 bases and the V segment lost 2 bases, leaving 11 bases of the junction unmatched. The V gene's germline CDR1 is DFQATT and CDR2 SNEGSKA (reference sequence). Here the CDR3 reads CSARLTSGSSRETQYF. The CDR3 DNA is TGCAGTGCTAGACTCACTAGCGGGTCCTCGAGAGAGACCCAGTACTTC.

The chain uses TRBV7-6 and TRBJ2-7; weak D call: TRBD1 (5 bases). The V end lost 8 bases, the J end lost 2 bases, and 19 bases lay between the germline ends. Germline V gene sequence: CDR1 SGHVS, CDR2 FNYEAQ. The CDR3 runs 15 residues. CDR3: CASVLVWGAAYEQYF. The DNA for the CDR3 is TGTGCCAGCGTTCTCGTTTGGGGCGCCGCCTACGAGCAGTACTTC.

J is TRBJ2-7 and V is TRBV4-1; D unclear. This CDR3 has 15 amino acids. V lost 0 bases and J lost 1, with 10 bases in between. The V gene's germline CDR1 is MGHRA and CDR2 YSYEKL. CDR3 in amino acids: CASSQDRQSSYEQYF. For the CDR3, the DNA is TGCGCCAGCAGCCAAGATCGGCAGTCATCCTACGAGCAGTACTTC.

Only a few counts were recorded for this clonotype. The CDR3: CASSQGTGWSSYEQYF. The CDR3 DNA is TGCGCCAGCAGCCAAGGAACGGGATGGAGCTCCTACGAGCAGTACTTC. The chain employs TRBV4-3 and TRBJ2-7; D perhaps matches TRBD2 (5 bases). CDR3 length: 16 amino acids. Trimming shortened V by 1 base and J by 0 bases, and 13 bases separated the two germline ends. Germline assignment: CDR1 LGHNA and CDR2 YSLEER.

The chain is built from TRBV12-3 or TRBV12-4 and TRBJ1-4; D not resolved. V was cut by 0 bases and J by 12 bases, with 14 bases left in between. The CDR3 totals 14 residues. The CDR3 DNA reads as TGTGCCAGCAGTTTAGCGCTAATGGGCATGGAACTGTTTTTT. It specifies CASSLALMGMELFF.

This clonotype was seen at least ten times. The gene calls are TRBV7-9 and TRBJ2-3; unclear D gene. V was cut by 7 bases and J by 6 bases, with 17 bases left in between. The V gene's germline CDR1 is SEHNR and CDR2 FQNEAQ (reference sequence). CDR3 length equals 14 residues. The CDR3 is CASIDPDSTDTQYF. The DNA for the CDR3 is TGTGCCAGCATCGACCCAGACTCAACGGATACGCAGTATTTT. The whole variable domain, remainder taken from reference TRBV7-9 and TRBJ2-3, is DTGVSQNPRHKITKRGQNVTFRCDPISEHNRLYWYRQTLGQGPEFLTYFQNEAQLEKSRLLSDRFSAERPKGSFSTLEIQRTEQGDSAMYLCASIDPDSTDTQYFGPGTRLTVL.

In its sample, this clonotype was seen many times. V is TRBV7-2 and J is TRBJ2-1; no firm D call. Trimming took 2 bases from V and 7 from J, leaving 15 bases between them. This CDR3 contains 15 residues. Germline CDR1 and CDR2: SGHTA and FQGNSA. CDR3 coding DNA: TGTGCCAGCAGCTTACAACCAATCTCCAATAATGAGCAGTTCTTC. Its translation: CASSLQPISNNEQFF. Looking up the rest from reference TRBV7-2 and TRBJ2-1 gives the full variable domain: GAGVSQSPSNKVTEKGKDVELRCDPISGHTALYWYRQSLGQGLEFLIYFQGNSAPDKSGLPSDRFSAERTGGSVSTLTIQRTQQEDSAVYLCASSLQPISNNEQFFGPGTRLTVL.

The CDR3 region is CASSHTSGRAYEQYF. As DNA, the CDR3 is TGTGCCAGCAGTCACACTAGCGGGAGAGCCTACGAGCAGTACTTC. V and J are TRBV12-3 or TRBV12-4 and TRBJ2-7; 11 bases are shared with TRBD2. Losses at the gene ends were 5 bases for V and 2 bases for J; bases not matched to a gene: 5. The CDR3 loop spans 15 amino acids.

The gene calls are TRBV4-3 and TRBJ2-7; the match to TRBD2 covers 7 bases. Germline trimming cut 4 bases from V and 8 bases from J; bases unmatched to any gene: 14. CDR3 size: 15 residues. Germline assignment: CDR1 LGHNA and CDR2 YSLEER. CDR3 sequence: CASSPGPGGVYKQYF. CDR3 bases: TGCGCCAGCAGCCCGGGGCCGGGAGGAGTATACAAGCAGTACTTC.

The chain is built from TRBV30 and TRBJ2-7; tentatively, D is TRBD1 (6 bases). The CDR3 covers 12 residues. Germline V lookup: CDR1 GTSNPN, CDR2 SVGIG (reference sequence). Trimming stripped 5 bases from V and 0 bases from J, with 8 bases between. CDR3 sequence reads: CAWSDSSYEQYF. The CDR3 region has the DNA TGTGCCTGGTCGGACAGCTCCTACGAGCAGTACTTC.

This clonotype came up a few times. This chain joins TRBV20-1 and TRBJ2-1; 9 positions match TRBD2. The germline gives CDR1 DFQATT, CDR2 SNEGSKA (reference sequence). The trim removed 1 base at V and 2 bases at J, leaving 6 bases unmatched. The CDR3 sequence is 16 residues long. CDR3 coding DNA: TGCAGTGCTAGAGTTCGGGCGGGAGGGCCCTACAATGAGCAGTTCTTC. Encoded protein: CSARVRAGGPYNEQFF.

This chain connects TRBV27 to TRBJ2-1; D remains unclear. This CDR3 is 14 amino acids long. Per the germline V gene, CDR1 is MNHEY and CDR2 is SMNVEV (reference sequence). The V and J ends lost 5 bases and 11 bases respectively, with 19 bases between them. CDR3: CASSPMTGILKQFF. Written as DNA, the CDR3 is TGTGCCAGCAGTCCCATGACTGGAATACTTAAGCAGTTCTTC.

This clonotype has just a few counts. V usage is TRBV7-9 and J usage is TRBJ2-7; the match to TRBD2 covers 7 bases. Germline-derived CDR1 and CDR2 are SEHNR and FQNEAQ (reference sequence). The length of the CDR3 is 15 residues. The junction had 8 bases not matched to a gene; V was cut back by 5 bases and J by 1 base. This CDR3 reads CASSPQTSLSYEQYF. The CDR3 DNA sequence: TGTGCCAGCAGCCCGCAGACTAGCCTATCCTACGAGCAGTACTTC.

This clonotype came up many times. The chain employs TRBV4-3 and TRBJ1-5, with D maybe TRBD1 (6 bases). Looked up from germline, CDR1 is LGHNA and CDR2 is YSLEER. CDR3 length: 15 residues. Trimming pared 0 bases from V and 6 bases from J, leaving 12 bases between. This chain's CDR3 is CASSQDRTGSQPQHF. The CDR3 coding sequence is TGCGCCAGCAGCCAAGATCGAACAGGGAGTCAGCCCCAGCATTTT.

The genes are TRBV20-1 and TRBJ2-1; maybe TRBD1 (7 bases). V was pared by 6 bases and J by 9 bases, with 21 bases between. The CDR3 runs to 14 residues. CDR1 and CDR2 from the germline V gene are DFQATT and SNEGSKA (reference sequence). The CDR3 spells CSAGGGGIWGEQFF. The CDR3, as DNA: TGCAGTGCCGGAGGGGGCGGAATTTGGGGTGAGCAGTTCTTC.

The CDR3 protein is CASSLFSRTESADTQYF. The CDR3 DNA is TGCGCCAGCAGCTTGTTTTCTCGCACCGAATCCGCAGATACGCAGTATTTT. The chain couples TRBV5-1 to TRBJ2-3; D is uncertain. The V and J ends lost 1 base and 4 bases respectively, with 19 bases between them. The CDR3 totals 17 residues. Germline CDR1 reads SGHRS; CDR2 reads YFSETQ.

This chain joins TRBV5-6 and TRBJ2-4, with 8 nucleotides matching TRBD2. The CDR3 loop spans 16 amino acids. Trimming cost V 0 bases and J 1 base; bases outside gene matches: 3. Germline-derived CDR1 and CDR2 are SGHDT and YYEEEE. DNA for the CDR3: TGTGCCAGCAGCTTGGAACTAGCGGTTGCCAAAAACATTCAGTACTTC. This codes for CASSLELAVAKNIQYF.

The V call is TRBV9, the J call TRBJ2-1; 15 bases match TRBD2. J gave up 6 bases and V 0 bases, and 4 bases lay outside the gene matches. Germline V gives CDR1 SGDLS, CDR2 YYNGEE. CDR3 length: 17 residues. CDR3: CASSVGGTSGRSNEQFF. CDR3 DNA sequence: TGTGCCAGCAGCGTAGGGGGGACTAGCGGGAGGAGCAATGAGCAGTTCTTC.

This clonotype was seen more than once but under ten times. The genes are TRBV27 and TRBJ1-3; tentatively, D is TRBD1 (5 bases). V shed 2 bases and J shed 2 bases, with 7 bases lying between them. Germline CDR1 reads MNHEY; CDR2 reads SMNVEV (reference sequence). The length of the CDR3 is 14 residues. The CDR3 region is CASSLRGAGNTIYF. The CDR3 DNA is TGTGCCAGCAGTTTAAGGGGCGCTGGAAACACCATATATTTT.

This clonotype was recorded many times. The genes are TRBV7-8 and TRBJ2-7; 13 nucleotides agree with TRBD2. The V gene's germline CDR1 is SGHVS and CDR2 FQNEAQ. V was clipped by 0 bases and J by 6 bases; unmatched bases: 5. This CDR3 has 16 amino acids. CDR3 loop: CASSLARWTSGGEQYF. CDR3 coding DNA: TGTGCCAGCAGCTTAGCCCGTTGGACTAGCGGGGGCGAGCAGTACTTC. Complete variable domain (other parts from reference TRBV7-8 and TRBJ2-7): GAGVSQSPRYKVAKRGQDVALRCDPISGHVSLFWYQQALGQGPEFLTYFQNEAQLDKSGLPSDRFFAERPEGSVSTLKIQRTQQEDSAVYLCASSLARWTSGGEQYFGPGTRLTVT.

A note on this clonotype: Sequence at one end of the junction differs from germline and may be a read error. V is TRBV7-7 and J is TRBJ2-5; D perhaps matches TRBD2 (5 bases). Germline CDR1 is SSHAT and CDR2 is FNYEAQ (reference sequence). CDR3 length: 15 residues. The CDR3 reads CASSLAFSPQETQYF. CDR3 coding DNA: TGTGCTAGCAGCTTAGCGTTTTCGCCCCAAGAGACCCAGTACTTC.

The CDR3 loop is CASSFFQSLYEQYF. CDR3 bases: TGTGCCAGCAGCTTCTTCCAGTCCCTCTACGAGCAGTACTTC. The chain carries TRBV7-4 and TRBJ2-7; D is unresolved. The CDR3 is 14 residues long. V was cut by 3 bases and J by 3 bases, with 12 bases left in between. Per the germline V gene, CDR1 is SGHVT and CDR2 is SQSDAQ.

The CDR3 loop is CATSERLGGINTGELFF. CDR3 in DNA: TGTGCCACCAGTGAACGCCTCGGAGGGATTAACACCGGGGAGCTGTTTTTT. The rearrangement joins TRBV24-1 to TRBJ2-2, with D possibly TRBD2 on 6 matching bases. CDR1 KGHDR and CDR2 SFDVKD come from the germline V gene. V was clipped by 4 bases and J by 2 bases, with 16 bases between them. The CDR3 has 17 amino acids.

The table lists this clonotype with a few counts. This chain uses TRBV29-1 with TRBJ2-6, with TRBD1 matching 8 bases. CDR1 is SQVTM and CDR2 is ANQGSEA in the germline V gene. V gave up 7 bases and J gave up 2 bases; unmatched junction bases: 4. This CDR3 contains 14 residues. The CDR3 reads CSAQGATGANVLTF. CDR3 nucleotide sequence: TGCAGCGCGCAGGGGGCTACTGGGGCCAACGTCCTGACTTTC.